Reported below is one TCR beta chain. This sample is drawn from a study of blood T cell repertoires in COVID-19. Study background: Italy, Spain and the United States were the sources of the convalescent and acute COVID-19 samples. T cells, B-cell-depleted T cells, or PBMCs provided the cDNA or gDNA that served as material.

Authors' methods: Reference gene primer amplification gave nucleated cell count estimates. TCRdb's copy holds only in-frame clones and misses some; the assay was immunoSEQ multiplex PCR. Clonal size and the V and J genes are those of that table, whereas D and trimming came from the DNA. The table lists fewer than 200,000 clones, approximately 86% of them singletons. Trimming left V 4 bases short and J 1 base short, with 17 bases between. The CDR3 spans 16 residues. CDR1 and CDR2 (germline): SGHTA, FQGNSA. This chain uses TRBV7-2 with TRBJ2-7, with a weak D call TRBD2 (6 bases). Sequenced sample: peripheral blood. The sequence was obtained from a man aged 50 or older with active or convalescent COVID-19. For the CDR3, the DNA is TGTGCCAGCAGCTCCCCCCGTGGACTATATTCCTACGAGCAGTACTTC. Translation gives CASSSPRGLYSYEQYF. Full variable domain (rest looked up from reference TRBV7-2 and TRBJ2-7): GAGVSQSPSNKVTEKGKDVELRCDPISGHTALYWYRQSLGQGLEFLIYFQGNSAPDKSGLPSDRFSAERTGGSVSTLTIQRTQQEDSAVYLCASSSPRGLYSYEQYFGPGTRLTVT.